The table lists the clone carrying this T cell receptor beta chain with many counts. This record comes from a study of patients and donors after allogeneic stem cell transplantation. Trimming stripped 2 bases from V and 0 bases from J, with 7 bases between. The CDR3 has 14 residues. Per the germline V gene, CDR1 is SEHNR and CDR2 is FQNEAQ (reference sequence). One entry per CDR3 protein, called by TCRdb with MiXCR from the RT-PCR reads. Of 15,000 to 20,000 distinct CDR3 sequences in the sample, roughly 5% were seen once. This chain connects TRBV7-9 to TRBJ1-1; unclear D gene. The sequencing input was blood, either unsorted or a sorted T cell fraction (not recorded which). The TCR comes from a human donor who was either an allogeneic HSCT recipient or a stem cell or donor lymphocyte infusion donor (not recorded which). It is not recorded whose cells these are; they may come from a transplant donor. The CDR3 region has the DNA TGTGCCAGCAGCTTACGGCAGTTGAACACTGAAGCTTTCTTT. Encoded protein: CASSLRQLNTEAFF.